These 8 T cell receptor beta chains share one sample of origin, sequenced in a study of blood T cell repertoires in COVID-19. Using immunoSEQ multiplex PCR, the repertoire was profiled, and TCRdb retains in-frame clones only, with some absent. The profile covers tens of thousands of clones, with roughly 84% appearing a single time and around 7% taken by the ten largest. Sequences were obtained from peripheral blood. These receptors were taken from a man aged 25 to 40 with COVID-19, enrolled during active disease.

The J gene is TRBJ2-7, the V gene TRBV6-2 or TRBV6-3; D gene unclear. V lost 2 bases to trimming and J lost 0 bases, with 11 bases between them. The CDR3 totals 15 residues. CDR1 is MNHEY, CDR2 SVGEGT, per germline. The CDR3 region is CASSYNAATSYEQYF. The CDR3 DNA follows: TGTGCCAGCAGTTACAACGCGGCGACCTCCTACGAGCAGTACTTC.

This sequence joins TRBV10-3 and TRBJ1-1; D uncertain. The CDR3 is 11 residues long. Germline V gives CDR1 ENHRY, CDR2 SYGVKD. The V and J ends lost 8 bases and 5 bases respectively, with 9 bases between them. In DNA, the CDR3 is TGTGCCATCCGAGGGAGGACTGAAGCTTTCTTT. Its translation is CAIRGRTEAFF.

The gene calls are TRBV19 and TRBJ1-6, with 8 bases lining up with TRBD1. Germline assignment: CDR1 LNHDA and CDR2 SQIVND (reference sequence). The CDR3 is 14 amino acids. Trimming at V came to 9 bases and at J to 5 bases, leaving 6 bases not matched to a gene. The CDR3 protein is CASTGGWNNSPLHF. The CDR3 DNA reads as TGTGCCAGCACAGGGGGATGGAATAATTCACCCCTCCACTTT.

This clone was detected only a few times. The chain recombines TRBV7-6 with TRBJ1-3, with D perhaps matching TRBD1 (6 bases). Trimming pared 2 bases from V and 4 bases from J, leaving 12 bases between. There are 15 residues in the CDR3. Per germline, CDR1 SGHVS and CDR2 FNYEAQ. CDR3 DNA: TGTGCCAGCAGCTTATCCCAGGGGACAGGAAACACCATATATTTT. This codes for CASSLSQGTGNTIYF.

CDR3 residues: CASSRNRESTEAFF. The CDR3, as DNA: TGTGCCAGCAGCCGGAACAGGGAGTCCACTGAAGCTTTCTTT. The chain combines TRBV14 with TRBJ1-1, with D possibly matching TRBD1 (6 bases). The CDR3 runs to 14 residues. In germline, CDR1 is SGHDN, CDR2 FVKESK. V lost 4 bases to trimming and J lost 4 bases, with 13 bases between them. The full variable domain, its missing parts supplied by reference TRBV14 and TRBJ1-1, is EAGVTQFPSHSVIEKGQTVTLRCDPISGHDNLYWYRRVMGKEIKFLLHFVKESKQDESGMPNNRFLAERTGGTYSTLKVQPAELEDSGVYFCASSRNRESTEAFFGQGTRLTVV.

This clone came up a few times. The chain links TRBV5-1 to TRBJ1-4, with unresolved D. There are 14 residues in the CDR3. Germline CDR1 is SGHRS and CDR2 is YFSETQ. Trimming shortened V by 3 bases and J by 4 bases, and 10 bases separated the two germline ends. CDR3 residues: CASSYQTGNEKLFF. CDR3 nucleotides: TGCGCCAGCAGCTACCAGACGGGTAATGAAAAACTGTTTTTT.

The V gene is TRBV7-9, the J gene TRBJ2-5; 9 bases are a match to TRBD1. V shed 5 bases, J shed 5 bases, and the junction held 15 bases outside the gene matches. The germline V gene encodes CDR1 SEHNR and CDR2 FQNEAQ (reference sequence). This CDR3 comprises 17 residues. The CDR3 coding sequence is TGTGCCAGCAGCCCTCCTTTGGGGACAGGGTATGAGGAGACCCAGTACTTC. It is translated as CASSPPLGTGYEETQYF. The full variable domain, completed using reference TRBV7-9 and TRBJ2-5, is DTGVSQNPRHKITKRGQNVTFRCDPISEHNRLYWYRQTLGQGPEFLTYFQNEAQLEKSRLLSDRFSAERPKGSFSTLEIQRTEQGDSAMYLCASSPPLGTGYEETQYFGPGTRLLVL.

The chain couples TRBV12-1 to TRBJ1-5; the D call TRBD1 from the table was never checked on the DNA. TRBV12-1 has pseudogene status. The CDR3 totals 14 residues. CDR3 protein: CATPGWTPNQPQHF. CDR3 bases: TGTGCCACCCCCGGATGGACACCAAATCAGCCCCAGCATTTT.